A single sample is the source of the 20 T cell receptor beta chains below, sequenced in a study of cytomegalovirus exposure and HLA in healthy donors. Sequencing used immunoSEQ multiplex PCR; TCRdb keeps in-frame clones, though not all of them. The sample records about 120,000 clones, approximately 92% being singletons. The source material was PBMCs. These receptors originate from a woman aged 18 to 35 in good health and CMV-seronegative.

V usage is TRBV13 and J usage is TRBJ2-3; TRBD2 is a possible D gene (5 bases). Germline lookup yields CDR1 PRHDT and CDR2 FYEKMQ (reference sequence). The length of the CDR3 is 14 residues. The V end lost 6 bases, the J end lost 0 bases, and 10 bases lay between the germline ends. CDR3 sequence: CASRVGVSTDTQYF. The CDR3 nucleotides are TGTGCCAGCAGGGTGGGAGTGAGCACAGATACGCAGTATTTT. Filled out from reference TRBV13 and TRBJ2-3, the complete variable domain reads AAGVIQSPRHLIKEKRETATLKCYPIPRHDTVYWYQQGPGQDPQFLISFYEKMQSDKGSIPDRFSAQQFSDYHSELNMSSLELGDSALYFCASRVGVSTDTQYFGPGTRLTVL.

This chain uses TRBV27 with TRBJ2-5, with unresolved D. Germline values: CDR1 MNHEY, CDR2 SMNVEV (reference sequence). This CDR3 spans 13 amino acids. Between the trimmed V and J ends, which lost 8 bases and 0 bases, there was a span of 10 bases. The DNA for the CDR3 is TGTGCCAGCTCCTATTCGTACCAAGAGACCCAGTACTTC. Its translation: CASSYSYQETQYF.

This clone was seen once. CDR3 loop: CASSFIYGIGNEQFF. CDR3 coding DNA: TGTGCCAGCAGCTTTATATACGGGATTGGAAATGAGCAGTTCTTC. The chain uses TRBV7-2 and TRBJ2-1; tentative D call: TRBD2 (5 bases). The germline gives CDR1 SGHTA, CDR2 FQGNSA. The CDR3 contains 15 residues. The V and J ends lost 3 bases and 7 bases respectively, with 16 bases between them.

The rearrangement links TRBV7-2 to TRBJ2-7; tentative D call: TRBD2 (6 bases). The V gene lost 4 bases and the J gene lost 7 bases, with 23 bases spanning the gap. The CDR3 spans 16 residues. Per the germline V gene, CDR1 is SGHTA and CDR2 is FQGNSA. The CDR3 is CASSSAGTRLLREQYF. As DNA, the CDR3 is TGTGCCAGCAGCTCAGCGGGTACTAGACTATTGAGAGAGCAGTACTTC.

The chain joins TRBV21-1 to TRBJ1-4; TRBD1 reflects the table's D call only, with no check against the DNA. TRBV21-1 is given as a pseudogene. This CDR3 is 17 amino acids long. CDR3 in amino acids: CASSKVVPGQGGEKLFF. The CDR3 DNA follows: TGTGCCAGCAGCAAAGTAGTACCGGGACAGGGAGGAGAAAAACTGTTTTTT.

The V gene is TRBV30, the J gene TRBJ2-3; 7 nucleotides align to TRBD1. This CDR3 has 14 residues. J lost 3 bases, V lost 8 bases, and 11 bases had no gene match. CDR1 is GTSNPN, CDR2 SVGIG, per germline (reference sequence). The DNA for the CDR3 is TGTGCCAGGGGGCAGAGGGGCGGTACAGATACGCAGTATTTT. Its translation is CARGQRGGTDTQYF.

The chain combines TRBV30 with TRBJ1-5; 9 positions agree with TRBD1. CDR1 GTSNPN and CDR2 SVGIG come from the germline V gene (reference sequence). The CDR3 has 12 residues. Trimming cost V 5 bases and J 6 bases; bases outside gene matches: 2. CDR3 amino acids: CAWGQGSQPQHF. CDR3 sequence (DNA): TGTGCCTGGGGACAGGGGAGTCAGCCCCAGCATTTT.

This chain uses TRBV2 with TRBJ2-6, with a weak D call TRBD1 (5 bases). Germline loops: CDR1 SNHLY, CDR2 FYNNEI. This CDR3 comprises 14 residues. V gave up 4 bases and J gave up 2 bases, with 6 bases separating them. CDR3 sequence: CASSAGTGANVLTF. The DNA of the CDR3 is TGTGCCAGCAGTGCAGGGACTGGGGCCAACGTCCTGACTTTC.

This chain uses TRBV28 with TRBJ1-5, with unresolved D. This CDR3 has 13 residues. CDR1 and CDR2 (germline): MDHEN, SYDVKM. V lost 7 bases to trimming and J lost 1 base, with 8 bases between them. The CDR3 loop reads CASMRSSNQPQHF. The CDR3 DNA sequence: TGTGCCAGCATGCGCTCCAGCAATCAGCCCCAGCATTTT.

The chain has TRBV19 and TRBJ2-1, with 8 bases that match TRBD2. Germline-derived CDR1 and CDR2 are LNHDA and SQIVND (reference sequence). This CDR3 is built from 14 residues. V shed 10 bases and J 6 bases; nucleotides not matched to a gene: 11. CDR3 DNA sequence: TGTGCCACCCTAAGCGGGAGAAGCGGCAATGAGCAGTTCTTC. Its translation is CATLSGRSGNEQFF.

The CDR3 loop is CASSQVQPIGETQYF. The CDR3, as DNA: TGTGCCAGCAGCCAGGTACAGCCGATCGGTGAGACCCAGTACTTC. The chain is built from TRBV4-2 and TRBJ2-5; D remains unclear. V gave up 3 bases and J gave up 5 bases, with 16 bases separating them. This CDR3 is 15 amino acids long. The germline CDR1 and CDR2 sequences are LGHNA and YNFKEQ.

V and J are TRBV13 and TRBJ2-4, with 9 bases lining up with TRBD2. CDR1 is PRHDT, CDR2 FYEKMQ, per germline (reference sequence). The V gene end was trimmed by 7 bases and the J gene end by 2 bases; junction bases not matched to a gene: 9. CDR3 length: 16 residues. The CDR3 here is CASNRLREGSKNIQYF. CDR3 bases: TGTGCCAGCAATAGGCTGCGGGAGGGGTCCAAAAACATTCAGTACTTC.

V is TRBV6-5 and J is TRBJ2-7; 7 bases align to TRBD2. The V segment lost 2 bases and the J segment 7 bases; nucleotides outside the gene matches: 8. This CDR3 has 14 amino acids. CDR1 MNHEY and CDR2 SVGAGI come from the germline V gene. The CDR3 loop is CASSYGREAGEQYF. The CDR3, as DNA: TGTGCCAGCAGTTACGGTCGGGAGGCGGGGGAGCAGTACTTC.

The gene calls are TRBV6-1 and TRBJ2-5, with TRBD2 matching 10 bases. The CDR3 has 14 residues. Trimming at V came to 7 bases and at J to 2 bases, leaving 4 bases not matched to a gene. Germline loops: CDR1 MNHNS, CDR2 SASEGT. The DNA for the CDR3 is TGTGCCAGCACCCTAGCGGGGGTACAAGAGACCCAGTACTTC. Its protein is CASTLAGVQETQYF.

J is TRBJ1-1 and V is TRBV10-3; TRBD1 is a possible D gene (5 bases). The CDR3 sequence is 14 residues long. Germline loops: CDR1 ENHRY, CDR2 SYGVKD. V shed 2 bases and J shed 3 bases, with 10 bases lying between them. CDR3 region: CAISELGEDTEAFF. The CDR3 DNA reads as TGTGCCATCAGTGAGCTAGGGGAGGACACTGAAGCTTTCTTT.

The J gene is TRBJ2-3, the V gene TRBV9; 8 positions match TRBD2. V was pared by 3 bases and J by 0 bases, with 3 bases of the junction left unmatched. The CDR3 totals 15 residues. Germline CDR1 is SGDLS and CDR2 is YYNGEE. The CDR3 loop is CASSETSGSTDTQYF. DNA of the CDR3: TGTGCCAGCAGCGAAACTAGCGGAAGCACAGATACGCAGTATTTT.

CDR3 bases: TGTGCCAGCAGTTCCGGGACAACCCCCTACGAGCAGTACTTC. It is translated as CASSSGTTPYEQYF. The chain is built from TRBV28 and TRBJ2-7; tentatively, D is TRBD1 (6 bases). Germline CDR1 MDHEN, CDR2 SYDVKM. Trimming cost V 4 bases and J 2 bases, with 12 bases left between them. This CDR3 comprises 14 residues.

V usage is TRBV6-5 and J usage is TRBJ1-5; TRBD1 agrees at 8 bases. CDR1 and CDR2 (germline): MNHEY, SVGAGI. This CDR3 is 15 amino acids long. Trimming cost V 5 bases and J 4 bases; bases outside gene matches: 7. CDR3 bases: TGTGCCAGCAGTCCAGACAGGGGTAAAAATCAGCCCCAGCATTTT. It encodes CASSPDRGKNQPQHF.

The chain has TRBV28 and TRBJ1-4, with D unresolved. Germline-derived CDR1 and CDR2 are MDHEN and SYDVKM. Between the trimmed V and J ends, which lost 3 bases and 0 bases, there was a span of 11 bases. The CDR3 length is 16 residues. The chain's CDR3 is CASSLADFATNEKLFF. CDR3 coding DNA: TGTGCCAGCAGTTTGGCCGACTTTGCAACTAATGAAAAACTGTTTTTT.

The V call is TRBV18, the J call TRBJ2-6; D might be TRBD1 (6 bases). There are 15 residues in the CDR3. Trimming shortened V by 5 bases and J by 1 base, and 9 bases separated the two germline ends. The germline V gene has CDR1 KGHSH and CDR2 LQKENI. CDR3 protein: CASSATGSGANVLTF. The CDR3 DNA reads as TGTGCCAGCTCAGCAACAGGGTCTGGGGCCAACGTCCTGACTTTC.